The rows below give T cell receptor beta chains drawn from one sample of a study of PD-1 blockade in classical Hodgkin lymphoma. TCRdb's table, derived via immunoSEQ multiplex PCR, lists solely in-frame clones and lacks some. The sample shows over 90,000 clones, roughly nine tenths of them seen only once. The material was peripheral blood mononuclear cells (PBMCs), obtained before the second cycle of nivolumab. Source of these receptors: a human donor with classical Hodgkin lymphoma. Both conserved end residues are part of each CDR3.

V gene	CDR3 protein
TRBV28	CASSLLGRDLQETQYF
TRBV18	CASSPRRGYGYTF
TRBV28	CASSWRAPRDKQETQYF
TRBV29-1	CSVDGAGVWEQFF
TRBV19	CASSSLTPVWHF
TRBV7-2	CASSPGASPLHF
TRBV5-1	CASSLRGTGGEAFF
TRBV6-1	CASSEEWALNRGATDTQYF
TRBV27	CASSLYPEGLPSGYTF
TRBV18	CASSPSGADYGYTF
TRBV6-1	CASQIGRDQPQHF
TRBV27	CASSFGTSGKGGELFF
TRBV25-1	CASSDPRGKTDTQYF
TRBV7-9	CASSLAGIAGGADTQYF
TRBV7-9	CASSLGGRLNTEAFF
TRBV18	CASSPFAQGSNQPQHF
TRBV30	CAWSPHGASGEKLFF
TRBV28	CASRRPIQGRSEKLFF
TRBV18	CASSPLGDNEQFF
TRBV28	CASSPGHTYEQYF
TRBV7-2	CASSLGAMGGYEQFF